This TCR beta chain was identified in a study of T cell repertoires in cytomegalovirus infection. TCRdb redid the calling of the reads with MiXCR, one entry per CDR3 protein. The data contain approximately 1,000,000 distinct CDR3 sequences, roughly 31% of them singletons. With respect to this clonotype: The antigen is unknown.

Sequencing used cultured CD8+ T cells from PBMCs, obtained from culture after CMV antigen stimulation. This receptor was obtained from a human donor in good health (CMV status not recorded). Some clones in this sample may be carry-over from other donors' samples.

DNA for the CDR3: TGTGCCACCAGCAGTAACCGGGACAGTGCAACTAATGAAAAACTGTTTTTT. It is translated as CATSSNRDSATNEKLFF. V is TRBV15 and J is TRBJ1-4; the match to TRBD1 covers 7 bases. Germline V gives CDR1 LNHNV, CDR2 YYDKDF (reference sequence). V trimming: 3 bases; J trimming: 0 bases; junction bases outside the gene matches: 7. This CDR3 has 17 residues.